This T cell receptor beta chain derives from a study of regulatory T cells in long-lasting Graves disease. Overall study results and limits: Whereas new patients shared about a thousand public clonotypes, persistent patients shared more, at about 3,000. The study found TRBV28, TRBJ1-2 and TRBJ2-5 favored in persistent disease. Persistent Graves' patients possessed reduced TCR diversity relative to recently diagnosed ones.

Relying on iRepertoire HTBI primers and Arm-PCR of CDR3 regions, the team built TCR beta libraries. How the authors handled the data: In the combined samples, around 60 TRBV and 14 to 15 TRBJ segments were identified. TCRdb used MiXCR to reprocess the multiplex PCR reads, holding one entry per CDR3 protein. The V and J calls follow TCRdb's processing rather than the paper's. The data show roughly 360,000 distinct CDR3 sequences, with more than 20% seen just once and around 30% held by the top ten. The CDR3 is 17 residues long. The germline V gene encodes CDR1 SGHRS and CDR2 YFSETQ. V gave up 1 base and J gave up 6 bases, with 19 bases separating them. This clonotype was detected only a few times. The antigen is undetermined. Time point reported: persistent/refractory GD, antithyroid drugs over 5 years with positive TRAb. RNA extracted from PBMCs served as the sequencing template.

The chain carries TRBV5-1 and TRBJ2-2, with D perhaps matching TRBD1 (6 bases). This TCR came from a middle-aged woman with Graves disease. The sample consisted of peripheral blood mononuclear cells (PBMCs), taken when the disease was refractory, from a patient treated with antithyroid drugs. CDR3 protein: CASSLSFWQGKAGELFF. In DNA form, the CDR3 reads TGCGCCAGCAGCTTGTCGTTTTGGCAGGGGAAGGCCGGGGAGCTGTTTTTT. Complete variable domain (other parts from reference TRBV5-1 and TRBJ2-2): KAGVTQTPRYLIKTRGQQVTLSCSPISGHRSVSWYQQTPGQGLQFLFEYFSETQRNKGNFPGRFSGRQFSNSRSEMNVSTLELGDSALYLCASSLSFWQGKAGELFFGEGSRLTVL.